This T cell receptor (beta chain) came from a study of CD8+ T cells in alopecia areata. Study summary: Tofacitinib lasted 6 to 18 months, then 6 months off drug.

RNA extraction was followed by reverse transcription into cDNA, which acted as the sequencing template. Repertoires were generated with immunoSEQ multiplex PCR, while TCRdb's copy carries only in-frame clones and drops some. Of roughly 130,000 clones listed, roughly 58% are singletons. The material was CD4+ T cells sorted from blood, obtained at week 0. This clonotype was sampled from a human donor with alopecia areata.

The chain's CDR3 is CASNGYTSSQETQYF. CDR3 DNA sequence: TGTGCCAGCAACGGATACACGTCATCTCAAGAGACCCAGTACTTC. The chain carries TRBV2 and TRBJ2-5; D is ambiguous. V shed 7 bases and J shed 2 bases, with 17 bases lying between them. This CDR3 comprises 15 residues. Per germline, CDR1 SNHLY and CDR2 FYNNEI.